The clone carrying this T cell receptor beta chain was seen just once. Method: immunoSEQ multiplex PCR; TCRdb's copy keeps in-frame clones and lacks some. The sample lists roughly 84,000 clones, about 71% occurring once. These data come from a study of blood T cell repertoires in COVID-19. This clonotype originated in a woman between 45 and 60 years old with acute or convalescent COVID-19. Material: peripheral blood.

The CDR3 region is CASSQITGIGNTEAFF. The CDR3 coding sequence is TGTGCCAGCAGTCAAATAACAGGTATAGGAAACACTGAAGCTTTCTTT. The chain uses TRBV2 and TRBJ1-1, with a possible D match to TRBD1 (5 bases). Deletions cut 5 bases from V and 2 bases from J, with 18 bases between. CDR1 is SNHLY and CDR2 is FYNNEI in the germline V gene. The CDR3 is 16 residues long.